Detailed here is one T cell receptor (beta chain). The data stem from a study of CD8 T cells in ankylosing spondylitis. J was trimmed by 5 bases and V by 7 bases; bases with no gene match: 10. The CDR3 is made up of 15 amino acids. Germline V gene sequence: CDR1 MGHRA, CDR2 YSYEKL. In TCRdb, the 5' RACE reads were re-called with MiXCR into one record per CDR3 protein. This table has more than 250,000 distinct CDR3 sequences, approximately 10% appearing once. The origin of this receptor is a female donor with ankylosing spondylitis or in good health (not recorded which). The rearrangement links TRBV4-1 to TRBJ2-3, with 9 bases fitting TRBD2. The sample comprised blood, either unsorted or a sorted T cell fraction (not recorded which). In nucleotides, the CDR3 is TGCGCCAGCAAGCATACTAGCGGGTGCGGAGATACGCAGTATTTT. Translation gives CASKHTSGCGDTQYF.